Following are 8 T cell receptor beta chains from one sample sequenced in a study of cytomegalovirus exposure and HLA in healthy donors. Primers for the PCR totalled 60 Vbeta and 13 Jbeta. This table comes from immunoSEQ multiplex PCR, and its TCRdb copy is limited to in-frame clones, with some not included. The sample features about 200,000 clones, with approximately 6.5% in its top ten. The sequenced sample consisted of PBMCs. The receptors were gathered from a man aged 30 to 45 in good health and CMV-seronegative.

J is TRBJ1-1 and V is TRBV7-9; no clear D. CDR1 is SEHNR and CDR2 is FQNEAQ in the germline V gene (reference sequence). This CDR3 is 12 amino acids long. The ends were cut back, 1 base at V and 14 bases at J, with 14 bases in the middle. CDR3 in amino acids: CASSLGAAGVFF. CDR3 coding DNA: TGTGCCAGCAGCTTAGGGGCCGCGGGCGTCTTCTTT. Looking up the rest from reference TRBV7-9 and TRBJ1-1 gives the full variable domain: DTGVSQNPRHKITKRGQNVTFRCDPISEHNRLYWYRQTLGQGPEFLTYFQNEAQLEKSRLLSDRFSAERPKGSFSTLEIQRTEQGDSAMYLCASSLGAAGVFFGQGTRLTVV.

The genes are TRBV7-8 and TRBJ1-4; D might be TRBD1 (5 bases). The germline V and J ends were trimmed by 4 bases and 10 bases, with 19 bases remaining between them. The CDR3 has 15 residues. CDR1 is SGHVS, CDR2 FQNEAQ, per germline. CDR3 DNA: TGTGCCAGCAGCTCCTTAAGGGGCCCGCCCGGAAAACTGTTTTTT. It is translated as CASSSLRGPPGKLFF.

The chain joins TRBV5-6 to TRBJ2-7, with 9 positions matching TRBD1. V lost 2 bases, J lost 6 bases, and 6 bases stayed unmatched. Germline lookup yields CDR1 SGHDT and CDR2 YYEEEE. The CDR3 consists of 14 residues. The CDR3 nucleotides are TGTGCCAGCAGCTTCACGGGACAGGGAGGCGAGCAGTACTTC. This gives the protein CASSFTGQGGEQYF.

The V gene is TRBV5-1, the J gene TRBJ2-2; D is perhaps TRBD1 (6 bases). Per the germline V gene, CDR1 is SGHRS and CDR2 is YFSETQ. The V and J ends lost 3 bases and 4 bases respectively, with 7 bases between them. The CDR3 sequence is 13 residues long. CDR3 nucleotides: TGCGCCAGCAGCTCAGGGGTCACCGGGGAGCTGTTTTTT. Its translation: CASSSGVTGELFF.

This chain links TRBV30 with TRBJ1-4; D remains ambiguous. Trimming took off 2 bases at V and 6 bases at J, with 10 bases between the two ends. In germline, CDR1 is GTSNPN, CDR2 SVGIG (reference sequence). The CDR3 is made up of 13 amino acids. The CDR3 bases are TGTGCCTGGAGTCCCGGTACTGATGAAAAACTGTTTTTT. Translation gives CAWSPGTDEKLFF.

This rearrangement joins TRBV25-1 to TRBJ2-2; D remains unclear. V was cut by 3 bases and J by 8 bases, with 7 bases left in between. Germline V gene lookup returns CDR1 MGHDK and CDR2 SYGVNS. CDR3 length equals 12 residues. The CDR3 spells CASSDRRGELFF. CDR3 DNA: TGTGCCAGCAGTGACAGGCGTGGGGAGCTGTTTTTT.

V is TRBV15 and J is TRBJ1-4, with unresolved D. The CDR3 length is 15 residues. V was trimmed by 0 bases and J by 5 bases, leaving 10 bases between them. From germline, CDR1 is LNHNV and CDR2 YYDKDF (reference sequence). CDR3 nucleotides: TGTGCCACCAGCAGAGATGGGCAGCCGAATGAAAAACTGTTTTTT. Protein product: CATSRDGQPNEKLFF.

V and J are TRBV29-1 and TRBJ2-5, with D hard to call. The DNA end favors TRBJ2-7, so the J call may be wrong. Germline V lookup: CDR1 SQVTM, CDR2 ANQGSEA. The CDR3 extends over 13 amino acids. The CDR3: CSVEGGANYEQYF. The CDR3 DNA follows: TGCAGCGTTGAAGGCGGAGCGAATTACGAGCAGTACTTC.